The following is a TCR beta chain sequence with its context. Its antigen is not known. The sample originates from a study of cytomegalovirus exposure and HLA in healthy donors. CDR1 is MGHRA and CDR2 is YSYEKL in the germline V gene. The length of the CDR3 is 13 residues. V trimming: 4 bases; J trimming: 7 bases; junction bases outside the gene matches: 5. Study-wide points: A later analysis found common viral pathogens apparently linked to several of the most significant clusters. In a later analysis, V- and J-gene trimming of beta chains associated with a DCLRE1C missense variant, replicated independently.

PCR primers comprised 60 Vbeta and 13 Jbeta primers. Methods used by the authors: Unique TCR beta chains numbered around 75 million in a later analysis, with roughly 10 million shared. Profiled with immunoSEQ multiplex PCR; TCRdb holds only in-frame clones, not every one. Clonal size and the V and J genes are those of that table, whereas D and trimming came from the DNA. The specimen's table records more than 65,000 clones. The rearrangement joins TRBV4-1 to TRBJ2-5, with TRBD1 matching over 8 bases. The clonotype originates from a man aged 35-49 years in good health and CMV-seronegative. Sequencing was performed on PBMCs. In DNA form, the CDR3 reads TGCGCCAGCAGCCTGGGACAGGCTGGGACCCAGTACTTC. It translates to CASSLGQAGTQYF.